The 11 T cell receptor beta chains listed next were all sequenced from one sample in a study of spatial heterogeneity in lung cancer. Regarding time point: sample taken at primary tumor resection. Each CDR3 protein is one row after TCRdb ran MiXCR on the 5' RACE reads. The repertoire includes 90,000 to 95,000 distinct CDR3 sequences, about 12% of them detected once, and about 40% sits in the top ten. Sequenced here: PBMCs, sampled at surgery. The receptor source for this set is a male donor with early-stage non-small cell lung cancer.

The V and J genes are TRBV18 and TRBJ2-7; D not certain. Between the trimmed V and J ends, which lost 2 bases and 5 bases, there was a span of 13 bases. Germline CDR1 reads KGHSH; CDR2 reads LQKENI. The CDR3 covers 14 residues. In nucleotides, the CDR3 is TGTGCCAGCTCACCAGGTAAAGGGCAAAACGAGCAGTACTTC. Its translation: CASSPGKGQNEQYF.

The rearrangement joins TRBV29-1 to TRBJ2-5, with a weak D call TRBD2 (6 bases). CDR1 is SQVTM, CDR2 ANQGSEA, per germline. V was shortened by 5 bases and J by 1 base, with 11 bases between the two germline ends. The CDR3 contains 13 residues. The CDR3 nucleotides are TGCAGCGTTCACGGGGGAGGCCAAGAGACCCAGTACTTC. The encoded protein is CSVHGGGQETQYF.

This clonotype has only a few counts. The V gene is TRBV5-1, the J gene TRBJ2-1, with 10 bases aligning to TRBD2. The CDR3 spans 15 residues. CDR1 and CDR2 from the germline V gene are SGHRS and YFSETQ. V was pared by 4 bases and J by 5 bases, with 6 bases of the junction left unmatched. The chain's CDR3 is CASSPTSGANNEQFF. CDR3 coding DNA: TGCGCCAGCAGCCCAACTAGCGGGGCTAACAATGAGCAGTTCTTC. The whole variable domain, remainder taken from reference TRBV5-1 and TRBJ2-1, is KAGVTQTPRYLIKTRGQQVTLSCSPISGHRSVSWYQQTPGQGLQFLFEYFSETQRNKGNFPGRFSGRQFSNSRSEMNVSTLELGDSALYLCASSPTSGANNEQFFGPGTRLTVL.

This clonotype came up many times. The V and J genes are TRBV7-9 and TRBJ1-5, with 11 bases matching TRBD1. The V gene end was trimmed by 5 bases and the J gene end by 1 base; junction bases not matched to a gene: 1. Germline CDR1 SEHNR, CDR2 FQNEAQ (reference sequence). The CDR3 length is 15 residues. The CDR3 is CASSGQGASNQPQHF. The DNA of the CDR3 is TGTGCCAGCAGCGGACAGGGGGCCAGCAATCAGCCCCAGCATTTT. Combining the CDR3 with reference TRBV7-9 and TRBJ1-5 gives the whole variable domain DTGVSQNPRHKITKRGQNVTFRCDPISEHNRLYWYRQTLGQGPEFLTYFQNEAQLEKSRLLSDRFSAERPKGSFSTLEIQRTEQGDSAMYLCASSGQGASNQPQHFGDGTRLSIL.

This clonotype has more than one count but fewer than ten. This chain links TRBV5-8 with TRBJ2-2, with unresolved D. Trimming cost V 4 bases and J 2 bases, with 6 bases left between them. Germline V gives CDR1 SGHTS, CDR2 YDEGEE. The length of the CDR3 is 13 residues. CDR3 protein: CASSRLNTGELFF. In nucleotides, the CDR3 is TGTGCCAGCAGCCGCCTTAACACCGGGGAGCTGTTTTTT. Variable domain in full (rest from reference TRBV5-8 and TRBJ2-2): EAGVTQSPTHLIKTRGQQATLRCSPISGHTSVYWYQQALGLGLQFLLWYDEGEERNRGNFPPRFSGRQFPNYSSELNVNALELEDSALYLCASSRLNTGELFFGEGSRLTVL.

A few counts support this clonotype. This chain joins TRBV27 and TRBJ2-1; D is possibly TRBD1 (5 bases). The V end lost 5 bases, the J end lost 1 base, and 15 bases lay between the germline ends. The CDR3 loop spans 16 amino acids. CDR1 MNHEY and CDR2 SMNVEV come from the germline V gene (reference sequence). The CDR3 nucleotides are TGTGCCAGCAGTACCCCGGCAGGGCCTTCCTACAATGAGCAGTTCTTC. It specifies CASSTPAGPSYNEQFF.

This clonotype showed up many times. The genes are TRBV3-1 and TRBJ1-4; 9 bases are a match to TRBD1. Germline CDR1 and CDR2: LGHDT and YNNKEL (reference sequence). CDR3 length: 16 residues. J lost 7 bases, V lost 1 base, and 7 bases had no gene match. CDR3 bases: TGTGCCAGCAGCCAAGGGGACAGGGCAAAATTTGAAAAACTGTTTTTT. This codes for CASSQGDRAKFEKLFF.

The table lists this clonotype with many counts. The chain has TRBV6-1 and TRBJ2-3; no reliable D call. The CDR3 is 13 amino acids. Trimming took off 2 bases at V and 1 base at J, with 4 bases between the two ends. From germline, CDR1 is MNHNS and CDR2 SASEGT. The CDR3 reads CASSEPGTDTQYF. CDR3 bases: TGTGCCAGCAGTGAACCCGGCACAGATACGCAGTATTTT.

This clonotype showed up just a few times. The V and J genes are TRBV20-1 and TRBJ1-4; perhaps TRBD1 as D (6 bases). V was clipped by 0 bases and J by 5 bases, with 13 bases between them. CDR1 and CDR2 from the germline V gene are DFQATT and SNEGSKA (reference sequence). The CDR3 length is 15 residues. This chain's CDR3 is CSARDFRTVNEKLFF. CDR3 nucleotide sequence: TGCAGTGCTAGAGATTTTCGGACAGTGAATGAAAAACTGTTTTTT.

This clonotype was picked up a small number of times. CDR3 loop: CASSKGARYGYTF. As DNA, the CDR3 is TGTGCCAGCAGTAAGGGGGCGCGTTATGGCTACACCTTC. This sequence joins TRBV28 and TRBJ1-2, with 7 bases that match TRBD1. The CDR3 has 13 amino acids. CDR1 and CDR2 from the germline V gene are MDHEN and SYDVKM. The junction had 5 bases not matched to a gene; V was cut back by 5 bases and J by 5 bases.

This clonotype was detected many times. The chain recombines TRBV6-5 with TRBJ1-1, with D tentatively TRBD1 (6 bases). The CDR3 is made up of 15 amino acids. V was cut by 6 bases and J by 4 bases, with 18 bases left in between. Per the germline V gene, CDR1 is MNHEY and CDR2 is SVGAGI. The CDR3 DNA is TGTGCCAGCAGCTATTCCAAAGGGGGGACCACTGAAGCTTTCTTT. It encodes CASSYSKGGTTEAFF.